These 30 T cell receptor beta chains came from one sample sequenced in a study of shared clonotypes between healthy human individuals. Libraries were prepared by immunoSEQ multiplex PCR; TCRdb keeps only in-frame clonotypes and omits some of them. The sample carries about 1.5 million clones, roughly 96% recorded once. The specimen was naive CD4+ T cells sorted from blood. Documented subset: CD45RA+ positively selected. The receptors shown here come from a man aged 25 to 40 in good health.

The chain has TRBV7-9 and TRBJ2-1; TRBD2 matches at 10 bases. The CDR3 is 15 amino acids. Germline loops: CDR1 SEHNR, CDR2 FQNEAQ (reference sequence). The ends lost 8 bases at V and 6 bases at J; junction bases unmatched: 10. The CDR3 DNA reads as TGTGCCAGCGCCGGGGCTAGCGGGAGAGTCAATGAGCAGTTCTTC. It yields the protein CASAGASGRVNEQFF.

The CDR3 bases are TGTGCCACCAAGGGTGGAGGAATCGGCACAGATACGCAGTATTTT. Translation: CATKGGGIGTDTQYF. The chain employs TRBV15 and TRBJ2-3; D possibly corresponds to TRBD2 (5 bases). Germline CDR1 and CDR2: LNHNV and YYDKDF (reference sequence). V was clipped by 7 bases and J by 1 base, with 15 bases between them. There are 15 residues in the CDR3.

This clone is a singleton in its sample. This sequence joins TRBV4-3 and TRBJ1-5, with 7 positions matching TRBD1. Per the germline V gene, CDR1 is LGHNA and CDR2 is YSLEER. This CDR3 spans 15 amino acids. The V segment lost 0 bases and the J segment 5 bases; nucleotides outside the gene matches: 4. The CDR3 DNA reads TGCGCCAGCAGCCAAGATGGGACAGCAGATCAGCCCCAGCATTTT. Protein product: CASSQDGTADQPQHF.

V and J are TRBV28 and TRBJ1-1, with 8 bases matching TRBD1. The V gene's germline CDR1 is MDHEN and CDR2 SYDVKM. V shed 5 bases and J 10 bases; nucleotides not matched to a gene: 12. The CDR3 runs to 14 residues. CDR3 DNA sequence: TGTGCCAGCAGTCAACGGACAGGGAGCTTTAGAGCTTTCTTT. It specifies CASSQRTGSFRAFF.

V and J are TRBV11-2 and TRBJ2-2, with 10 bases that match TRBD2. The CDR3 spans 15 residues. V was pared by 5 bases and J by 5 bases, with 5 bases of the junction left unmatched. In germline, CDR1 is SGHAT, CDR2 FQNNGV. As DNA, the CDR3 is TGTGCCAGCAGCCCGGGACTAGCGTTTACCGGGGAGCTGTTTTTT. Protein product: CASSPGLAFTGELFF. The complete variable domain, with remaining parts taken from reference TRBV11-2 and TRBJ2-2, reads EAGVAQSPRYKIIEKRQSVAFWCNPISGHATLYWYQQILGQGPKLLIQFQNNGVVDDSQLPKDRFSAERLKGVDSTLKIQPAKLEDSAVYLCASSPGLAFTGELFFGEGSRLTVL.

This chain connects TRBV21-1 to TRBJ1-1. TRBV21-1 corresponds to a pseudogene. There are 13 residues in the CDR3. For the CDR3, the DNA is TGTGCCAGCAGACCACCGGGGAACACTGAAGCTTTCTTT. Protein product: CASRPPGNTEAFF.

V usage is TRBV10-1 and J usage is TRBJ2-3, with TRBD2 identical over 10 bases. V was pared by 3 bases and J by 1 base, with 1 base of the junction left unmatched. The CDR3 sequence is 15 residues long. Per the germline V gene, CDR1 is WNHNN and CDR2 is SYGVQD (reference sequence). The chain's CDR3 is CASSDLAGGTDTQYF. CDR3 DNA: TGCGCCAGCAGTGATCTAGCGGGAGGCACAGATACGCAGTATTTT.

J is TRBJ1-4 and V is TRBV9; no definite D call. The CDR3 sequence is 15 residues long. Trimming left V 0 bases short and J 8 bases short, with 14 bases between. Germline lookup yields CDR1 SGDLS and CDR2 YYNGEE. The DNA of the CDR3 is TGTGCCAGCAGCGTAGGGGCAGTGGCGGGCGAAAAACTGTTTTTT. Protein product: CASSVGAVAGEKLFF.

The V call is TRBV5-4, the J call TRBJ1-2; TRBD1 agrees at 7 bases. In germline, CDR1 is SGHNT, CDR2 YYREEE (reference sequence). This CDR3 comprises 15 residues. Losses at the gene ends were 3 bases for V and 4 bases for J; bases not matched to a gene: 9. This CDR3 reads CASSSTGTASYGYTF. In nucleotides, the CDR3 is TGTGCCAGCAGCTCGACCGGGACAGCAAGCTATGGCTACACCTTC.

V usage is TRBV2 and J usage is TRBJ1-2, with D possibly TRBD1 on 5 matching bases. Per germline, CDR1 SNHLY and CDR2 FYNNEI. The CDR3 is 14 amino acids. The V end was cut by 5 bases, the J end by 4 bases, with 14 bases between. The CDR3 coding sequence is TGTGCCAGCAGTCTCAGGGCGCGGGGCTATGGCTACACCTTC. As protein: CASSLRARGYGYTF. Complete variable domain (other parts from reference TRBV2 and TRBJ1-2): EPEVTQTPSHQVTQMGQEVILRCVPISNHLYFYWYRQILGQKVEFLVSFYNNEISEKSEIFDDQFSVERPDGSNFTLKIRSTKLEDSAMYFCASSLRARGYGYTFGSGTRLTVV.

The J gene is TRBJ2-3, the V gene TRBV7-8, with a possible D match to TRBD1 (5 bases). The CDR3 loop spans 14 amino acids. The V gene lost 1 base and the J gene lost 3 bases, with 8 bases spanning the gap. Per germline, CDR1 SGHVS and CDR2 FQNEAQ. The DNA of the CDR3 is TGTGCCAGCAGCTTAGGACAGTTAACAGATACGCAGTATTTT. This codes for CASSLGQLTDTQYF.

This clone has a single count. This rearrangement joins TRBV5-7 to TRBJ2-3, with D tentatively TRBD2 (6 bases). TRBV5-7 is identified as an open reading frame with a role that is uncertain. V gave up 0 bases and J gave up 0 bases, with 11 bases separating them. The CDR3 is 16 amino acids. CDR3 residues: CASSLGIAASTDTQYF. The CDR3 coding sequence is TGTGCCAGCAGCTTGGGGATAGCGGCTAGCACAGATACGCAGTATTTT.

The chain couples TRBV13 to TRBJ2-7, with TRBD2 identical over 7 bases. The CDR3 covers 14 residues. Germline loops: CDR1 PRHDT, CDR2 FYEKMQ (reference sequence). V shed 5 bases, J shed 0 bases, and the junction held 4 bases outside the gene matches. The CDR3 loop reads CASSILAISYEQYF. As DNA, the CDR3 is TGTGCCAGCAGCATACTAGCGATCTCCTACGAGCAGTACTTC. The full variable domain, its missing parts supplied by reference TRBV13 and TRBJ2-7, is AAGVIQSPRHLIKEKRETATLKCYPIPRHDTVYWYQQGPGQDPQFLISFYEKMQSDKGSIPDRFSAQQFSDYHSELNMSSLELGDSALYFCASSILAISYEQYFGPGTRLTVT.

V gene TRBV19 combines with J gene TRBJ2-1, with D perhaps matching TRBD2 (6 bases). The V end was cut by 6 bases, the J end by 4 bases, with 19 bases between. Germline values: CDR1 LNHDA, CDR2 SQIVND (reference sequence). This CDR3 contains 16 residues. CDR3 coding DNA: TGTGCCAGTAGCCTGGGGCTCATCGGGGGTTACAATGAGCAGTTCTTC. This encodes CASSLGLIGGYNEQFF.

The V call is TRBV18, the J call TRBJ2-7; 9 bases match TRBD2. Per germline, CDR1 KGHSH and CDR2 LQKENI. The CDR3 length is 16 residues. The V segment lost 3 bases and the J segment 0 bases; nucleotides outside the gene matches: 6. CDR3 in DNA: TGTGCCAGCTCACCCGACCTAGCGGGGTTCTCCTACGAGCAGTACTTC. It is translated as CASSPDLAGFSYEQYF.

V is TRBV12-5 and J is TRBJ2-5, with unresolved D. V was pared by 1 base and J by 5 bases, with 11 bases between. The CDR3 covers 14 residues. Germline values: CDR1 LGHNT, CDR2 FRNRAP. The chain's CDR3 is CASGLEGPRETQYF. As DNA, the CDR3 is TGTGCTAGTGGTTTGGAAGGCCCCCGGGAGACCCAGTACTTC.

The chain combines TRBV5-1 with TRBJ2-6, with D perhaps matching TRBD2 (6 bases). CDR3 size: 14 residues. V lost 4 bases and J lost 1, with 6 bases in between. Germline V gene sequence: CDR1 SGHRS, CDR2 YFSETQ. The chain's CDR3 is CASSAGSGANVLTF. The CDR3, as DNA: TGCGCCAGCAGCGCGGGGTCTGGGGCCAACGTCCTGACTTTC.

The chain couples TRBV28 to TRBJ1-2; D not resolved. Germline CDR1 reads MDHEN; CDR2 reads SYDVKM. CDR3 size: 13 residues. V gave up 4 bases and J gave up 2 bases, with 8 bases separating them. CDR3 DNA: TGTGCCAGCAGTTCCCACAAAAACTATGGCTACACCTTC. It codes for CASSSHKNYGYTF.

The chain couples TRBV11-2 to TRBJ2-7; maybe TRBD1 (5 bases). V dropped 2 bases and J dropped 0 bases, with 11 bases sitting between them. CDR1 is SGHAT, CDR2 FQNNGV, per germline. CDR3 length equals 15 residues. The CDR3 region has the DNA TGTGCCAGCAGCTTAAATGGTCAGGGCTCCTACGAGCAGTACTTC. Encoded protein: CASSLNGQGSYEQYF.

This chain links TRBV6-1 with TRBJ1-5; tentatively, D is TRBD1 (5 bases). V was trimmed by 7 bases and J by 4 bases, leaving 11 bases between them. Germline assignment: CDR1 MNHNS and CDR2 SASEGT. The CDR3 extends over 13 amino acids. Here the CDR3 DNA reads TGTGCCAGCAAGGGGCGCGGGAATCAGCCCCAGCATTTT. This codes for CASKGRGNQPQHF.

The rearrangement links TRBV5-4 to TRBJ2-7; D is possibly TRBD2 (5 bases). With 6 bases removed from V and 1 base from J, the gap between germline ends came to 11 bases. Germline lookup yields CDR1 SGHNT and CDR2 YYREEE (reference sequence). CDR3 length: 13 residues. CDR3 region: CASKKLDSYEQYF. CDR3 nucleotide sequence: TGTGCCAGCAAAAAACTAGATTCCTACGAGCAGTACTTC.

The rearrangement links TRBV7-9 to TRBJ1-1; no definite D call. Trimming stripped 9 bases from V and 4 bases from J, with 6 bases between. The CDR3 is 10 residues long. Germline CDR1 SEHNR, CDR2 FQNEAQ (reference sequence). CDR3 region: CASEATEAFF. In nucleotides, the CDR3 is TGTGCCAGTGAGGCCACTGAAGCTTTCTTT.

This chain uses TRBV5-1 with TRBJ2-2; 14 bases are shared with TRBD2. After removal of 2 bases from V and 8 bases from J, the junction contained 8 bases not matched to a gene. The CDR3 contains 17 residues. CDR1 is SGHRS, CDR2 YFSETQ, per germline. The CDR3 DNA sequence: TGCGCCAGCAGCTTCCATCAAGGGACTAGCGGGAGAGGGGAGCTGTTTTTT. It yields the protein CASSFHQGTSGRGELFF. The variable domain in full, with the rest retrieved from reference TRBV5-1 and TRBJ2-2, is KAGVTQTPRYLIKTRGQQVTLSCSPISGHRSVSWYQQTPGQGLQFLFEYFSETQRNKGNFPGRFSGRQFSNSRSEMNVSTLELGDSALYLCASSFHQGTSGRGELFFGEGSRLTVL.

This sequence joins TRBV19 and TRBJ1-5; D unclear. This CDR3 has 14 residues. Germline V gene sequence: CDR1 LNHDA, CDR2 SQIVND (reference sequence). Trimming removed 6 bases from V and 0 bases from J, with 9 bases in between. The chain's CDR3 is CASRPQFSNQPQHF. The CDR3 nucleotides are TGTGCCAGTAGACCCCAATTTAGCAATCAGCCCCAGCATTTT.

V is TRBV30 and J is TRBJ1-3, with no clear D. Looked up from germline, CDR1 is GTSNPN and CDR2 is SVGIG (reference sequence). V was pared by 0 bases and J by 0 bases, with 9 bases between. CDR3 length: 15 residues. The chain's CDR3 is CAWSVGGFSGNTIYF. The CDR3 DNA reads TGTGCCTGGAGTGTTGGAGGCTTCTCTGGAAACACCATATATTTT.

This rearrangement joins TRBV11-3 to TRBJ2-7; 7 bases match TRBD1. Unmatched junction bases numbered 2, after V lost 0 bases and J lost 6 bases. Germline V gene lookup returns CDR1 SGHNT and CDR2 YENEEA. The CDR3 spans 13 residues. The CDR3 nucleotides read TGTGCCAGCAGCTTAGAGGCAGGGGGCGAGCAGTACTTC. Translation gives CASSLEAGGEQYF.

This chain uses TRBV29-1 with TRBJ2-7; tentative D call: TRBD2 (5 bases). V lost 7 bases to trimming and J lost 4 bases, with 14 bases between them. The CDR3 has 12 residues. Germline assignment: CDR1 SQVTM and CDR2 ANQGSEA. CDR3 loop: CSAGLTGYEQYF. DNA of the CDR3: TGCAGCGCCGGCCTAACGGGATACGAGCAGTACTTC.

A remark on this clone: Other DNA variants within this sample encode the same CDR3. The rearrangement joins TRBV30 to TRBJ2-7; the D is unclear. Germline-derived CDR1 and CDR2 are GTSNPN and SVGIG (reference sequence). The CDR3 consists of 11 residues. V was trimmed by 2 bases and J by 3 bases, leaving 5 bases between them. The CDR3 spells CAWSRDYEQYF. The CDR3 DNA follows: TGTGCCTGGAGTAGGGACTACGAGCAGTACTTC.

In its sample, this clone was seen once. J is TRBJ2-5 and V is TRBV2, with D hard to call. Trimming removed 0 bases from V and 5 bases from J, with 7 bases in between. The CDR3 runs to 13 residues. CDR1 is SNHLY, CDR2 FYNNEI, per germline. The CDR3 here is CASSEALGETQYF. The CDR3 DNA reads TGTGCCAGCAGTGAAGCGTTGGGGGAGACCCAGTACTTC.

As concerns this clone: The sample contains more than one DNA sequence encoding this CDR3. The J gene is TRBJ1-2, the V gene TRBV28; D remains ambiguous. This CDR3 region has 11 residues. Germline V gives CDR1 MDHEN, CDR2 SYDVKM. V gave up 2 bases and J gave up 4 bases, with 2 bases separating them. In DNA, the CDR3 is TGTGCCAGCAGTTTAGCCTATGGCTACACCTTC. Its protein product is CASSLAYGYTF.